Presented here are 17 T cell receptor beta chains from one specimen sequenced in a study of blood T cell repertoires in COVID-19. Using immunoSEQ multiplex PCR, the repertoire was profiled, and TCRdb retains in-frame clones only, with some absent. The sample lists some 100,000 clones, around 90% occurring once. The specimen sequenced was peripheral blood. The receptors were gathered from an elderly woman with active COVID-19.

The chain combines TRBV13 with TRBJ2-5; 13 bases fit TRBD2. This CDR3 has 18 residues. Per germline, CDR1 PRHDT and CDR2 FYEKMQ (reference sequence). V was pared by 1 base and J by 0 bases, with 5 bases of the junction left unmatched. The CDR3 region has the DNA TGTGCCAGCAGCTTAGCGGGACTAGCGGGAAAAAACCAAGAGACCCAGTACTTC. It yields the protein CASSLAGLAGKNQETQYF.

Worth noting for this clone: One end of the junction is discordant with germline, which a read error may explain. This sequence joins TRBV27 and TRBJ2-7, with 11 positions matching TRBD2. CDR3 length: 15 residues. CDR1 MNHEY and CDR2 SMNVEV come from the germline V gene (reference sequence). The CDR3 coding sequence is TGTGCCAGCAGCCGAACCGCCGGGGTAGCGGGAGGGTTTCACTTC. The encoded protein is CASSRTAGVAGGFHF.

The V and J genes are TRBV3-1 (or the pseudogene TRBV3-2) and TRBJ1-2; tentative D call: TRBD1 (6 bases). Germline loops: CDR1 LGHDT, CDR2 YNNKEL (reference sequence). The CDR3 runs to 11 residues. The V and J ends lost 6 bases and 5 bases respectively, with 7 bases between them. CDR3 nucleotide sequence: TGTGCCAGCAGTACAGGGTATGGCTACACCTTC. Translated, it gives CASSTGYGYTF.

This chain uses TRBV9 with TRBJ2-1; 15 bases map to TRBD2. The germline V gene has CDR1 SGDLS and CDR2 YYNGEE. CDR3 length: 16 residues. Trimming took 3 bases from V and 9 from J; bases not matched to a gene: 7. The CDR3 bases are TGTGCCAGCAGCGCGAGAGGGGGACTAGCGGGAGGTGAGCAGTTCTTC. Protein product: CASSARGGLAGGEQFF.

J is TRBJ1-5 and V is TRBV4-1, with D tentatively TRBD1 (5 bases). Looked up from germline, CDR1 is MGHRA and CDR2 is YSYEKL. The germline V and J ends were trimmed by 1 base and 4 bases, with 17 bases remaining between them. This CDR3 comprises 17 residues. The CDR3 coding sequence is TGCGCCAGCAGCCAAGGCAACAGGCAGGGTTATAATCAGCCCCAGCATTTT. Its translation is CASSQGNRQGYNQPQHF.

V usage is TRBV19 and J usage is TRBJ2-5; D may be TRBD1 (6 bases). CDR1 LNHDA and CDR2 SQIVND come from the germline V gene (reference sequence). The V end was cut by 6 bases, the J end by 10 bases, with 21 bases between. There are 14 residues in the CDR3. This CDR3 is CASSPGRMPGDQYF. CDR3 coding DNA: TGTGCCAGTAGCCCGGGACGCATGCCAGGGGACCAGTACTTC.

The chain uses TRBV7-6 and TRBJ1-6; D may be TRBD1 (5 bases). V was trimmed by 5 bases and J by 10 bases, leaving 18 bases between them. The germline gives CDR1 SGHVS, CDR2 FNYEAQ. The CDR3 is 15 amino acids. CDR3: CASSAGRGGQSPLHF. The DNA of the CDR3 is TGTGCCAGCAGCGCCGGGAGGGGAGGGCAATCACCCCTCCACTTT. The whole variable domain, remainder taken from reference TRBV7-6 and TRBJ1-6, is GAGVSQSPRYKVTKRGQDVALRCDPISGHVSLYWYRQALGQGPEFLTYFNYEAQQDKSGLPNDRFSAERPEGSISTLTIQRTEQRDSAMYRCASSAGRGGQSPLHFGNGTRLTVT.

The J gene is TRBJ2-5, the V gene TRBV9; a weak D match, TRBD2 (5 bases). The CDR3 loop spans 15 amino acids. The ends were cut back, 2 bases at V and 2 bases at J, with 13 bases in the middle. Germline V gives CDR1 SGDLS, CDR2 YYNGEE. The CDR3 region is CASSVRGSGQETQYF. In DNA form, the CDR3 reads TGTGCCAGCAGCGTTAGAGGCAGCGGACAAGAGACCCAGTACTTC.

The rearrangement joins TRBV18 to TRBJ1-5; a possible D gene is TRBD1 (6 bases). Germline V gene lookup returns CDR1 KGHSH and CDR2 LQKENI. Trimming removed 2 bases from V and 5 bases from J, with 7 bases in between. The CDR3 covers 13 residues. Here the CDR3 reads CASSPGGDQPQHF. The CDR3 nucleotides read TGTGCCAGCTCACCAGGGGGCGATCAGCCCCAGCATTTT.

This clone was recorded only once. This rearrangement joins TRBV5-1 to TRBJ1-1, with a possible D match to TRBD1 (5 bases). Germline V gene lookup returns CDR1 SGHRS and CDR2 YFSETQ. Between the trimmed V and J ends, which lost 3 bases and 4 bases, there was a span of 13 bases. This CDR3 contains 14 residues. The CDR3 region is CASSYTQGSTEAFF. Here the CDR3 DNA reads TGCGCCAGCAGCTACACGCAGGGTTCCACTGAAGCTTTCTTT.

The CDR3 is CASSFSFLAGGHSADTQYF. In DNA, the CDR3 is TGTGCCAGCAGTTTCTCCTTCCTAGCGGGAGGGCACTCAGCAGATACGCAGTATTTT. The genes are TRBV27 and TRBJ2-3; 12 bases are a match to TRBD2. Germline trimming cut 3 bases from V and 4 bases from J; bases unmatched to any gene: 14. Germline V gene lookup returns CDR1 MNHEY and CDR2 SMNVEV (reference sequence). CDR3 size: 19 residues.

This clone occurred a few times. This chain links TRBV6-2 or TRBV6-3 with TRBJ2-2; 7 nucleotides match TRBD2. The germline V gene has CDR1 MNHEY and CDR2 SVGEGT. The length of the CDR3 is 15 residues. V shed 6 bases, J shed 3 bases, and the junction held 7 bases outside the gene matches. In DNA, the CDR3 is TGTGCCAGCAGCATACAGGCGGGGGACACCGGGGAGCTGTTTTTT. It yields the protein CASSIQAGDTGELFF.

There are a few counts of this clone. The chain couples TRBV11-3 to TRBJ2-7; 9 bases match TRBD2. The CDR3 has 13 amino acids. The trim removed 2 bases at V and 6 bases at J, leaving 2 bases unmatched. Per germline, CDR1 SGHNT and CDR2 YENEEA. CDR3 in DNA: TGTGCCAGCAGCTTAACAGCGGGAGGCGAGCAGTACTTC. It codes for CASSLTAGGEQYF. The complete variable domain, with remaining parts taken from reference TRBV11-3 and TRBJ2-7, reads EAGVVQSPRYKIIEKKQPVAFWCNPISGHNTLYWYLQNLGQGPELLIRYENEEAVDDSQLPKDRFSAERLKGVDSTLKIQPAELGDSAVYLCASSLTAGGEQYFGPGTRLTVT.

The chain carries TRBV10-3 and TRBJ1-5, with 10 positions matching TRBD1. Looked up from germline, CDR1 is ENHRY and CDR2 is SYGVKD. The CDR3 runs to 14 residues. Trimming took 10 bases from V and 2 from J; bases not matched to a gene: 5. CDR3 protein: CATTGGGGNQPQHF. Written as DNA, the CDR3 is TGTGCCACGACAGGGGGCGGTGGCAATCAGCCCCAGCATTTT.

CDR3: CSVLGTYNEQFF. In nucleotides, the CDR3 is TGCAGCGTTCTAGGTACCTACAATGAGCAGTTCTTC. The rearrangement joins TRBV29-1 to TRBJ2-1; D unclear. CDR1 SQVTM and CDR2 ANQGSEA come from the germline V gene. CDR3 length: 12 residues. The ends were cut back, 5 bases at V and 2 bases at J, with 7 bases in the middle.

The chain recombines TRBV10-3 with TRBJ1-5; 7 bases are a match to TRBD1. Trimming cost V 1 base and J 7 bases; bases outside gene matches: 7. The germline CDR1 and CDR2 sequences are ENHRY and SYGVKD. The CDR3 is 15 amino acids. The CDR3 spells CAISELGQGEQPQHF. CDR3 DNA sequence: TGTGCCATCAGTGAGTTGGGGCAGGGGGAACAGCCCCAGCATTTT.

The gene calls are TRBV3-1 (or the pseudogene TRBV3-2) and TRBJ2-7; 8 nucleotides match TRBD1. Germline values: CDR1 LGHDT, CDR2 YNNKEL (reference sequence). V lost 1 base and J lost 4; bases outside the gene matches: 9. The length of the CDR3 is 16 residues. CDR3 coding DNA: TGTGCCAGCAGCCAAGGCGGACAGGGAACCCTTTACGAGCAGTACTTC. Translated, it gives CASSQGGQGTLYEQYF.